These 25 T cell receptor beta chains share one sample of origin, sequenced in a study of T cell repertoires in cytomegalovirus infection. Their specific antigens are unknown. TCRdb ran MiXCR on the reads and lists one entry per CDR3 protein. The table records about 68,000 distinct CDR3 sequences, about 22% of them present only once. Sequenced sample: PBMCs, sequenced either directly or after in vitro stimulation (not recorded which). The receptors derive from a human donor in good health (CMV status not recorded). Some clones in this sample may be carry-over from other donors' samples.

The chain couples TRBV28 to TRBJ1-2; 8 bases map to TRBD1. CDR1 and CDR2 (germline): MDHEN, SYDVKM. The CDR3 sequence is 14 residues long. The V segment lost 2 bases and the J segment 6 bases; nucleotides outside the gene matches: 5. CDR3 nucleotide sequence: TGTGCCAGCAGTTTACAGGACAGGGTCCATGGCTACACCTTC. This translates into CASSLQDRVHGYTF.

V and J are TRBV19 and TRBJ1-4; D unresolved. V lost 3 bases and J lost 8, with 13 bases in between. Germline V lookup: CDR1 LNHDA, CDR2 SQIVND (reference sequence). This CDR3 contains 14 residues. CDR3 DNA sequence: TGTGCCAGTAGTATTTGGTCGAACCAAGAAAAACTGTTTTTT. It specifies CASSIWSNQEKLFF.

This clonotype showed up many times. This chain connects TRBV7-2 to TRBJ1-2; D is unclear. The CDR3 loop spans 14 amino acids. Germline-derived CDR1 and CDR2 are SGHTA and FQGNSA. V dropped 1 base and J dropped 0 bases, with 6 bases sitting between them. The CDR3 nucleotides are TGTGCCAGCAGCTTAGTAGCAGCTAACTATGGCTACACCTTC. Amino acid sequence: CASSLVAANYGYTF.

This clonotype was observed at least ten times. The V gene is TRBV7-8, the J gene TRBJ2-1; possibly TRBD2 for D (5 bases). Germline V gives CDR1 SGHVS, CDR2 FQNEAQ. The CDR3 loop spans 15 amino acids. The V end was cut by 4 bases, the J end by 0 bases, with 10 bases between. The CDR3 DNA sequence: TGTGCCAGCAGCTCAGGACTTAACTCCTACAATGAGCAGTTCTTC. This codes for CASSSGLNSYNEQFF.

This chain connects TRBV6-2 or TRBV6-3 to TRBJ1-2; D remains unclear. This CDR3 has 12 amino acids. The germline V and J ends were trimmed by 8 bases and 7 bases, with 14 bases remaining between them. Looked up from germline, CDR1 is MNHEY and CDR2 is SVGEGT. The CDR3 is CASEDRRRGYTF. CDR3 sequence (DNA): TGTGCCAGCGAGGACCGTAGGCGTGGCTACACCTTC.

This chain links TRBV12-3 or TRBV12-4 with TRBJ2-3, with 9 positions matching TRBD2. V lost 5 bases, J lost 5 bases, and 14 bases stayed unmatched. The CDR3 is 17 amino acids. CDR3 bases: TGTGCCAGCAGTCTGGGACGACTAGCGGACGCACGAGATACGCAGTATTTT. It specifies CASSLGRLADARDTQYF.

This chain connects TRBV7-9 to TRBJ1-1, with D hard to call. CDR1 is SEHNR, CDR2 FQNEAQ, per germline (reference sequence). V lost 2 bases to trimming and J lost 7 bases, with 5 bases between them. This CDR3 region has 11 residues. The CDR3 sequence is CASSLILEAFF. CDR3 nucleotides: TGTGCCAGCAGCTTAATACTTGAAGCTTTCTTT.

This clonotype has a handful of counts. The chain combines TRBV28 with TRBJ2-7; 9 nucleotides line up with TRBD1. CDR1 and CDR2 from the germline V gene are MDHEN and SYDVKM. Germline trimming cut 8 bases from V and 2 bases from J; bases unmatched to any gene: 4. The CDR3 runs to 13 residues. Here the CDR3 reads CASGTGSAYEQYF. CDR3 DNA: TGTGCCAGCGGGACAGGGAGCGCCTACGAGCAGTACTTC.

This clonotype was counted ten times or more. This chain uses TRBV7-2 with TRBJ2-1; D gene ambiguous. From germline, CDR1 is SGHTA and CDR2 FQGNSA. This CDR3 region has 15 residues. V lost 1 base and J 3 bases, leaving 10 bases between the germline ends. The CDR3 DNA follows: TGTGCCAGCAGCTTAGTTAGGGTGCTCTACAATGAGCAGTTCTTC. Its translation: CASSLVRVLYNEQFF.

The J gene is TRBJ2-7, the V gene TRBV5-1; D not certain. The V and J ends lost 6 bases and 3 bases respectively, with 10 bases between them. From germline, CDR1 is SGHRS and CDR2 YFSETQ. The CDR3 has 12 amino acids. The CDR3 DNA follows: TGCGCCAGCACTGGGCCCGGCTACGAGCAGTACTTC. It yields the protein CASTGPGYEQYF.

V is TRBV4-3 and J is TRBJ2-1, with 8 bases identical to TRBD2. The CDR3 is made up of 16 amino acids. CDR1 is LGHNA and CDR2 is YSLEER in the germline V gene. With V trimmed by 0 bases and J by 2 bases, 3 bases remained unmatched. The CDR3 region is CASSQDLREAYNEQFF. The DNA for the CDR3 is TGCGCCAGCAGCCAAGATTTGCGGGAGGCCTACAATGAGCAGTTCTTC.

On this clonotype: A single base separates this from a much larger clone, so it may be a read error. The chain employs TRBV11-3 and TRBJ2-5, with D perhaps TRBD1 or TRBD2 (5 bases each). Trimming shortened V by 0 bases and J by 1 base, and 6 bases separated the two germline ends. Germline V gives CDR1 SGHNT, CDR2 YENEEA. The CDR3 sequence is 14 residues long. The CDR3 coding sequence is TGTGCCAGCAGCTTAGATGGGGGCCAAGAGACCCAGTACTTC. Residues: CASSLDGGQETQYF.

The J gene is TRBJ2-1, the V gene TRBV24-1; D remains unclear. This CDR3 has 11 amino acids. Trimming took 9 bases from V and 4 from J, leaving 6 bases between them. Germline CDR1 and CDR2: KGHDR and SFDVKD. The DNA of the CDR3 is TGTGCCACCGGGGTTTACAATGAGCAGTTCTTC. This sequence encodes CATGVYNEQFF.

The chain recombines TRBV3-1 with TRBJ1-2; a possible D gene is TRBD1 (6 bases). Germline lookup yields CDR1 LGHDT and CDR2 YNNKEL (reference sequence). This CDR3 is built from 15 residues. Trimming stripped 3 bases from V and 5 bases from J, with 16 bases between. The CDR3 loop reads CASSQGTLNSYGYTF. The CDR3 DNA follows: TGTGCCAGCAGCCAGGGGACACTGAATTCTTATGGCTACACCTTC.

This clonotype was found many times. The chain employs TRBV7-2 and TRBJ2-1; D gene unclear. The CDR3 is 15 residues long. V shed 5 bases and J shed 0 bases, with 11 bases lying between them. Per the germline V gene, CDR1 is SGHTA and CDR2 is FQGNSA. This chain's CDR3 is CASSPTRSSYNEQFF. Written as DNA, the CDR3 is TGTGCCAGCAGCCCGACCCGGAGCTCCTACAATGAGCAGTTCTTC.

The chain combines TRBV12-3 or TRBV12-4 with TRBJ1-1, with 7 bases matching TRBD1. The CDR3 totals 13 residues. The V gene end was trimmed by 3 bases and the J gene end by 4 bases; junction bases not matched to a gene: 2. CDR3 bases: TGTGCCAGCAGTTTCTCAGGGGGCACTGAAGCTTTCTTT. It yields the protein CASSFSGGTEAFF.

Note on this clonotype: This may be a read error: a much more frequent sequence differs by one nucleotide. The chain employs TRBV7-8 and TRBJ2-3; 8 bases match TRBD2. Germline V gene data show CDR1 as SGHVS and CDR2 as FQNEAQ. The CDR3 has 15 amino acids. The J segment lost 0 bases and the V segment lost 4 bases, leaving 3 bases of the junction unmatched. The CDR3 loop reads CASSSGTRSTDTQYF. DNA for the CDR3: TGTGCCAGCAGCTCCGGGACTAGAAGCACAGATACGCAGTATTTT.

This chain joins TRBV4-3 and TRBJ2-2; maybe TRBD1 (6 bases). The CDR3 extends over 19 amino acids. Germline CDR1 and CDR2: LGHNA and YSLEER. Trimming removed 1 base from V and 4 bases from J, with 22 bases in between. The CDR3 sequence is CASSQAIVNSGVRTGELFF. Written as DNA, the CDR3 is TGCGCCAGCAGCCAAGCCATTGTAAATTCAGGGGTCCGCACCGGGGAGCTGTTTTTT.

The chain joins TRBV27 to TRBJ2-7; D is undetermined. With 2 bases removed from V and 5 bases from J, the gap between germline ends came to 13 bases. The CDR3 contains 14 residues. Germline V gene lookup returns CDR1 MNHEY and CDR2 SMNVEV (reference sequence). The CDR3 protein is CASSLARFVDEQYF. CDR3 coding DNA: TGTGCCAGCAGTTTAGCGCGGTTCGTGGACGAGCAGTACTTC.

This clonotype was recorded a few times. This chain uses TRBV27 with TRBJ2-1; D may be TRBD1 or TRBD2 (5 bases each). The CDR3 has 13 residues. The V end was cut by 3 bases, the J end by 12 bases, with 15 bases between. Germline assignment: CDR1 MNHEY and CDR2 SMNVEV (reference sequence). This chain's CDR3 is CASSFRRGDVQFF. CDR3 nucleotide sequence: TGTGCCAGCAGTTTCAGAAGGGGAGATGTGCAGTTCTTC.

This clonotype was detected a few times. The CDR3: CASSPRNYGQFF. The CDR3 nucleotides read TGTGCCAGCAGTCCTAGAAATTACGGGCAGTTCTTC. The chain employs TRBV12-3 or TRBV12-4 and TRBJ2-1; D gene uncertain. Trimming left V 5 bases short and J 12 bases short, with 14 bases between. There are 12 residues in the CDR3.

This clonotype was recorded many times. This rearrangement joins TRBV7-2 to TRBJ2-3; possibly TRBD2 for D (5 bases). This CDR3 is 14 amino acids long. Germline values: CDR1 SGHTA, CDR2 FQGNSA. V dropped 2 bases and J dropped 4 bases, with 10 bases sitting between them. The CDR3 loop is CASSLRAVPDTQYF. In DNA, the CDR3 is TGTGCCAGCAGCTTAAGAGCGGTCCCAGATACGCAGTATTTT.

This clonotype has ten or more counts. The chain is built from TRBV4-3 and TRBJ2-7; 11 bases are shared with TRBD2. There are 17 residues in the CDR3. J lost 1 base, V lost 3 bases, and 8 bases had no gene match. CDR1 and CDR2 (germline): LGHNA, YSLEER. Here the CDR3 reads CASSQNPGLAVSYEQYV. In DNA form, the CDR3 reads TGCGCCAGCAGCCAGAATCCGGGACTAGCGGTTTCCTACGAGCAGTACGTC.

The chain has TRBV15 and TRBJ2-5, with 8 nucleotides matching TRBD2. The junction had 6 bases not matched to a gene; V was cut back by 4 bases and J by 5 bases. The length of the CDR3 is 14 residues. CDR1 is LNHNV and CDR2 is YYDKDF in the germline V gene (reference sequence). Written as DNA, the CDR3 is TGTGCCACCAGCAAGAGCGGGAGTAGTGAGACCCAGTACTTC. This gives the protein CATSKSGSSETQYF.

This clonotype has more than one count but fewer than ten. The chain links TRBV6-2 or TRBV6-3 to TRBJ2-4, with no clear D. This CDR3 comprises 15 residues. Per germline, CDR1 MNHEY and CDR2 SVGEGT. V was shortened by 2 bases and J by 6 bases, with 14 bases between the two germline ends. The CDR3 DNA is TGTGCCAGCAGTTACGCCTCAAGGACGGGAAACATTCAGTACTTC. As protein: CASSYASRTGNIQYF.